The entry that follows covers one T cell receptor (beta chain) sequence. What it binds is not known. The repertoire was sequenced with immunoSEQ multiplex PCR; TCRdb's copy has only in-frame clones and lacks some. The repertoire has approximately 30,000 clones, 83% of them found once; the top ten carry more than 1.4%. Per germline, CDR1 SGHDN and CDR2 FVKESK. The CDR3 is 15 amino acids. Germline trimming cut 1 base from V and 4 bases from J; bases unmatched to any gene: 2. ViraFEST expansion of antigen-specific CD4+ T cells with viral peptide pools preceded sequencing. Cultured cells yielded isolated CD4+ T cells after less than 11 days. Two doses of either BNT162b2 or mRNA-1273 were given to each participant. Among the vaccine recipients, none had a prior SARS-CoV-2 infection, and nucleocapsid antibodies were negative. Two million PBMC per well were cultured with around 9.1 IU/ml IL-2 and approximately 10 ug/ml peptides. Both day 3 and day 7 saw half the medium replaced with IL-2 medium.

This specimen comes from a study of vaccination effects on CD4 cells after COVID-19. Notes on the study in general: Healthy vaccine recipients' vaccine-induced clones were almost all SARS-CoV-2 mono-reactive.

This TCR came from a human donor who received a COVID-19 vaccine. Some clones in this sample may be carry-over from other donors' samples. The chain employs TRBV14 and TRBJ2-1; 9 bases match TRBD2. Sequences were derived from CD4+ T cells from PBMCs cultured with HCoV-NL63 spike peptides, sampled after COVID-19 vaccination. CDR3 in DNA: TGTGCCAGCAGCCAAGGTACTAGCGGGTACAATGAGCAGTTCTTC. This translates into CASSQGTSGYNEQFF.